These 24 T cell receptor beta chains were sequenced from one sample in a study of CD8+ T cells in alopecia areata. Extraction of RNA preceded its reverse transcription into cDNA, which served as the sequencing template. Sequenced by immunoSEQ multiplex PCR; TCRdb stores in-frame clones only, minus some. This sample has about 200,000 clones, with 50% to 60% found just once. This sample comprised CD4+ T cells sorted from blood, obtained at week 0. The source is a human donor with alopecia areata.

This clone was detected once. V usage is TRBV5-1 and J usage is TRBJ2-6; perhaps D is TRBD1 or TRBD2 (5 bases each). Deletions cut 4 bases from V and 0 bases from J, with 17 bases between. Germline loops: CDR1 SGHRS, CDR2 YFSETQ. The CDR3 extends over 18 amino acids. CDR3 amino acids: CASSKGLRANSGANVLTF. CDR3 DNA: TGCGCCAGCAGCAAAGGACTCAGGGCCAACTCTGGGGCCAACGTCCTGACTTTC.

This clone appeared a few times. The rearrangement joins TRBV15 to TRBJ2-7; the match to TRBD2 covers 7 bases. Germline V gene sequence: CDR1 LNHNV, CDR2 YYDKDF (reference sequence). This CDR3 comprises 18 residues. Unmatched junction bases numbered 14, after V lost 0 bases and J lost 3 bases. CDR3 loop: CATSRDPSGGSLGYEQYF. The CDR3 bases are TGTGCCACCAGCAGAGATCCATCGGGGGGAAGTCTAGGCTACGAGCAGTACTTC.

This chain joins TRBV19 and TRBJ2-7; 12 bases agree with TRBD2. Germline V gene lookup returns CDR1 LNHDA and CDR2 SQIVND (reference sequence). J was trimmed by 6 bases and V by 9 bases; bases with no gene match: 18. This CDR3 has 17 amino acids. CDR3 region: CASYRSSSSGGACEQYF. The CDR3 DNA reads TGTGCCAGCTACCGTTCCTCTTCTAGCGGGGGGGCGTGCGAGCAGTACTTC.

The V call is TRBV7-9, the J call TRBJ2-5; D gene uncertain. Germline values: CDR1 SEHNR, CDR2 FQNEAQ (reference sequence). The CDR3 is made up of 14 amino acids. V was shortened by 4 bases and J by 2 bases, with 11 bases between the two germline ends. The CDR3 sequence: CASSYGAGQETQYF. The DNA for the CDR3 is TGTGCCAGCAGCTATGGCGCAGGTCAAGAGACCCAGTACTTC.

The V call is TRBV27, the J call TRBJ1-2; D is uncertain. This CDR3 has 14 amino acids. Trimming left V 4 bases short and J 7 bases short, with 16 bases between. In germline, CDR1 is MNHEY, CDR2 SMNVEV (reference sequence). CDR3 sequence reads: CASSYEGQASGYTF. The DNA for the CDR3 is TGTGCCAGCAGTTATGAGGGCCAGGCTAGTGGCTACACCTTC.

This rearrangement joins TRBV29-1 to TRBJ2-3; unclear D gene. V was cut by 4 bases and J by 2 bases, with 10 bases left in between. There are 13 residues in the CDR3. Per germline, CDR1 SQVTM and CDR2 ANQGSEA. The CDR3 DNA is TGCAGCGTTGGAGGACGGATCACAGATACGCAGTATTTT. Protein sequence: CSVGGRITDTQYF.

The V gene is TRBV11-2, the J gene TRBJ1-2; D is perhaps TRBD1 (6 bases). V was trimmed by 0 bases and J by 8 bases, leaving 16 bases between them. The CDR3 loop spans 15 amino acids. The V gene's germline CDR1 is SGHAT and CDR2 FQNNGV. The CDR3 nucleotides are TGTGCCAGCAGCTTAGATCCAGGGGAGAGAGAGGGCTACACCTTC. This sequence encodes CASSLDPGEREGYTF.

The table lists this clone with many counts. V usage is TRBV29-1 and J usage is TRBJ2-3; tentatively, D is TRBD1 (5 bases). The V gene's germline CDR1 is SQVTM and CDR2 ANQGSEA. The CDR3 runs to 15 residues. With 2 bases removed from V and 3 bases from J, the gap between germline ends came to 15 bases. CDR3 in DNA: TGCAGCGTTGAATCGCGGACACCGAGGACAGATACGCAGTATTTT. Its translation is CSVESRTPRTDTQYF.

The chain links TRBV6-6 to TRBJ2-6; possibly TRBD2 for D (5 bases). Looked up from germline, CDR1 is MNHNY and CDR2 is SVGAGI (reference sequence). This CDR3 region has 16 residues. V lost 1 base and J 2 bases, leaving 9 bases between the germline ends. The CDR3, as DNA: TGTGCCAGCAGTTACTTGGACTCCCCTGGGGCCAACGTCCTGACTTTC. This encodes CASSYLDSPGANVLTF.

The genes are TRBV7-3 and TRBJ2-3; D gene ambiguous. V lost 4 bases, J lost 4 bases, and 12 bases lay in between. The length of the CDR3 is 14 residues. Looked up from germline, CDR1 is SGHTA and CDR2 is FQGTGA. CDR3 protein: CASSSGPPPDTQYF. CDR3 nucleotides: TGTGCCAGCAGCTCAGGCCCCCCCCCAGATACGCAGTATTTT.

The V call is TRBV5-4, the J call TRBJ1-3, with D uncertain. Trimming cost V 5 bases and J 12 bases, with 15 bases left between them. The length of the CDR3 is 12 residues. The germline V gene has CDR1 SGHNT and CDR2 YYREEE (reference sequence). CDR3 nucleotides: TGTGCCAGCAGTGGGGAAAACCAGATCATATATTTT. Translating gives CASSGENQIIYF.

CDR3 DNA: TGTGCCAGCAGCTTGACCCCCGGGACCCCCGGAGATACGCAGTATTTT. Protein: CASSLTPGTPGDTQYF. J is TRBJ2-3 and V is TRBV11-2, with D perhaps matching TRBD1 or TRBD2 (5 bases each). Trimming removed 3 bases from V and 5 bases from J, with 18 bases in between. The CDR3 spans 16 residues. Germline V gene sequence: CDR1 SGHAT, CDR2 FQNNGV.

This chain joins TRBV5-1 and TRBJ1-1, with 10 bases lining up with TRBD1. This CDR3 comprises 15 residues. CDR1 and CDR2 (germline): SGHRS, YFSETQ. The junction had 8 bases not matched to a gene; V was cut back by 2 bases and J by 7 bases. CDR3 DNA: TGCGCCAGCAGCTTACCGGGACAGGGGACCCGTGAAGCTTTCTTT. Its protein product is CASSLPGQGTREAFF.

This chain uses TRBV5-6 with TRBJ1-2; no definite D call. Germline loops: CDR1 SGHDT, CDR2 YYEEEE. There are 12 residues in the CDR3. Trimming pared 4 bases from V and 4 bases from J, leaving 8 bases between. CDR3 DNA sequence: TGTGCCAGCAGCCGGACGGCCTATGGCTACACCTTC. Protein product: CASSRTAYGYTF.

V is TRBV18 and J is TRBJ2-7; D gene uncertain. Trimming stripped 0 bases from V and 6 bases from J, with 6 bases between. The germline CDR1 and CDR2 sequences are KGHSH and LQKENI. The CDR3 totals 12 residues. CDR3 protein: CASSPPVAEQYF. The CDR3, as DNA: TGTGCCAGCTCACCACCGGTGGCCGAGCAGTACTTC.

This clone was observed a handful of times. CDR3 residues: CASRLRIAKNIQYF. CDR3 DNA sequence: TGTGCCAGCAGACTCCGGATCGCCAAAAACATTCAGTACTTC. V is TRBV5-6 and J is TRBJ2-4, with D unresolved. The V gene's germline CDR1 is SGHDT and CDR2 YYEEEE. V dropped 5 bases and J dropped 1 base, with 10 bases sitting between them. This CDR3 region has 14 residues.

As regards this clone: Being one base from a much bigger clone, this may be a read error. J is TRBJ1-1 and V is TRBV7-3; D might be TRBD1 (5 bases). CDR1 SGHTA and CDR2 FQGTGA come from the germline V gene. CDR3 length: 13 amino acids. Between the trimmed V and J ends, which lost 4 bases and 1 base, there was a span of 7 bases. The DNA of the CDR3 is TGTGCCAGCAGCTCCCAGGGGAACACTGAAGCTTTCTTT. Amino acids: CASSSQGNTEAFF.

The rearrangement uses TRBV9 and TRBJ1-1; 7 positions match TRBD1. This CDR3 comprises 15 residues. Germline CDR1 is SGDLS and CDR2 is YYNGEE. The J segment lost 5 bases and the V segment lost 3 bases, leaving 10 bases of the junction unmatched. This CDR3 is CASSGYGTAGTEAFF. In DNA, the CDR3 is TGTGCCAGCAGCGGCTATGGGACAGCGGGGACTGAAGCTTTCTTT.

V gene TRBV6-5 combines with J gene TRBJ1-1; D is possibly TRBD1 (6 bases). Germline loops: CDR1 MNHEY, CDR2 SVGAGI. The ends were cut back, 6 bases at V and 7 bases at J, with 21 bases in the middle. The CDR3 spans 15 residues. The CDR3, as DNA: TGTGCCAGCAGGTTTACCGGGACAACCTACGGTGAAGCTTTCTTT. It translates to CASRFTGTTYGEAFF.

This clone was picked up a small number of times. The genes are TRBV11-2 and TRBJ1-2; D ambiguous. Germline CDR1 reads SGHAT; CDR2 reads FQNNGV. The CDR3 is made up of 12 amino acids. Deletions cut 3 bases from V and 6 bases from J, with 8 bases between. In DNA form, the CDR3 reads TGTGCCAGCAGCTTTGAAGGGAATGGCTACACCTTC. Its protein is CASSFEGNGYTF.

The sample holds a few counts of this clone. The V call is TRBV5-1, the J call TRBJ1-4; D is undetermined. Germline CDR1 is SGHRS and CDR2 is YFSETQ. The CDR3 is 16 amino acids. V lost 4 bases, J lost 0 bases, and 13 bases lay in between. The CDR3 DNA reads as TGCGCCAGCAGCCCCGACGGAGGAGCAACTAATGAAAAACTGTTTTTT. It is translated as CASSPDGGATNEKLFF.

The gene calls are TRBV28 and TRBJ2-7; 7 bases match TRBD1. The CDR3 has 12 amino acids. The germline V gene encodes CDR1 MDHEN and CDR2 SYDVKM. V shed 3 bases and J 12 bases; nucleotides not matched to a gene: 8. The CDR3 region has the DNA TGTGCCAGCAGTTTGTGGGACAGCCCATGGTACTTC. Translating gives CASSLWDSPWYF. The variable domain in full, with the rest retrieved from reference TRBV28 and TRBJ2-7, is DVKVTQSSRYLVKRTGEKVFLECVQDMDHENMFWYRQDPGLGLRLIYFSYDVKMKEKGDIPEGYSVSREKKERFSLILESASTNQTSMYLCASSLWDSPWYFGPGTRLTVT.

This rearrangement joins TRBV18 to TRBJ1-1; D not resolved. The CDR3 extends over 14 amino acids. Germline CDR1 reads KGHSH; CDR2 reads LQKENI. With 0 bases removed from V and 0 bases from J, the gap between germline ends came to 5 bases. The CDR3 DNA follows: TGTGCCAGCTCACCACCGAACCTGAACACTGAAGCTTTCTTT. Amino acids: CASSPPNLNTEAFF.

The rearrangement links TRBV14 to TRBJ2-3, with 10 nucleotides matching TRBD2. The CDR3 length is 15 residues. From germline, CDR1 is SGHDN and CDR2 FVKESK. The ends lost 6 bases at V and 2 bases at J; junction bases unmatched: 5. CDR3 sequence (DNA): TGTGCCAGCAGACCCAGCGGGAGGGCCACAGATACGCAGTATTTT. This codes for CASRPSGRATDTQYF.